Sequencing of this T cell receptor beta chain was carried out in a study of cytomegalovirus exposure and HLA in healthy donors. In regard to this clone: Its antigen is undetermined.

General study findings and limits: TCR beta V segments were, for the most part, productive about 87% or about 30% of the time in an earlier analysis.

This PCR relied on a set of 60 Vbeta primers and 13 Jbeta primers. Profiling relied on immunoSEQ multiplex PCR, and the TCRdb table lists in-frame clones only, not all of them. The sample records approximately 190,000 clones, around 87% being singletons. V was clipped by 1 base and J by 0 bases, with 12 bases between them. The CDR3 is 16 amino acids. Germline CDR1 SGHRS, CDR2 YFSETQ. Unrecorded immune exposures were likely, despite nominal health at sampling. J is TRBJ2-3 and V is TRBV5-1, with a weak D call TRBD2 (5 bases). The source of this sequence is a man aged 25-45 years in good health and CMV-seronegative. What was sequenced was PBMCs. The CDR3 region is CASSLRGGLSTDTQYF. The CDR3 nucleotides are TGCGCCAGCAGCTTGAGAGGCGGACTCAGCACAGATACGCAGTATTTT.